This TCR beta chain was obtained from a study of cytomegalovirus exposure and HLA in healthy donors. Primers for the PCR totalled 60 Vbeta and 13 Jbeta. The table came from immunoSEQ multiplex PCR; TCRdb's copy has only in-frame clones and leaves some out. The sample holds some 140,000 clones; 70% to 80% are singletons and the top ten take about 8.3%. CDR3 length equals 14 residues. The V end was cut by 0 bases, the J end by 1 base, with 7 bases between. The germline gives CDR1 MNHEY, CDR2 SVGAGI. A remark on this clone: Its specificity is unknown.

Overall study results and limits: A cluster of highly shared sequence variants was likely a sequencing artifact. The investigators catalogued 160 or so TCR beta chains as cytomegalovirus-associated.

Nominally healthy donors provided the samples, though records likely missed some immune exposures. The clonotype comes from a man aged 25 to 40 in good health and CMV-seropositive. This chain uses TRBV6-5 with TRBJ2-7; no clear D gene. Sequencing input: PBMCs. CDR3 loop: CASSYSVRSYEQYF. CDR3 bases: TGTGCCAGCAGTTACTCAGTGCGGTCCTACGAGCAGTACTTC.